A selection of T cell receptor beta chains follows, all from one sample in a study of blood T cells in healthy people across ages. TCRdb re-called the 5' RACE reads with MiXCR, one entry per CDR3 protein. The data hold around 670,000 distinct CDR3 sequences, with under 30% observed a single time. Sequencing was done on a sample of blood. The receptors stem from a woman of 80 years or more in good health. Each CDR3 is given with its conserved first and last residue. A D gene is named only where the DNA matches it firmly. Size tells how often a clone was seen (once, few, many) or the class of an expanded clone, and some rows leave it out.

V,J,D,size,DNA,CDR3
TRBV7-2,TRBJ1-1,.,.,TGTGCCAGCAGCTTAAGGCCCGCGGGGACGATGAACACTGAAGCTTTCTTT,CASSLRPAGTMNTEAFF
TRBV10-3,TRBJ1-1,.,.,TGTGCCATCAGTGACGACTGGAACACTGAAGCTTTCTTT,CAISDDWNTEAFF
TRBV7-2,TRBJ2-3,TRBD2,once,TGTGCCAGCAGCTTAGCGCGGGGGACTAGCACAGATACGCAGTATTTT,CASSLARGTSTDTQYF
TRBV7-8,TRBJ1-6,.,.,TGTGCCAGCAGCTTAGGCGGTGAAAGGCCCCCCCACTTT,CASSLGGERPPHF
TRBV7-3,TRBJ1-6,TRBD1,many,TGTGCCAGCAGCTTTTCGGGACAGGGTAATTCACCCCTCCACTTT,CASSFSGQGNSPLHF
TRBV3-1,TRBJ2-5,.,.,TGTGCCAGCAGCCAAATGACAGGTGACCGTGCCCTTAAGGAGCAGTACTTC,CASSQMTGDRALKEQYF
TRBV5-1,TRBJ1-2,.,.,TGCGCCAGCAGCTTGGACGGGCAGAACTATGGCTACACCTTC,CASSLDGQNYGYTF
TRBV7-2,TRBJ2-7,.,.,TGTGCCAGCAGCTTAGAGCGGTCAACCTACGAGCAGTACTTC,CASSLERSTYEQYF
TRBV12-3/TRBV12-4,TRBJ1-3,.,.,TGTGCCAGCACCCTCCGAATGGGGGACAACTCTGGAAACACCATATATTTT,CASTLRMGDNSGNTIYF
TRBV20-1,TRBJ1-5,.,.,TGCAGTGCTAGAGTAGGGGTTCGTAATCAGCCCCAGCATTTT,CSARVGVRNQPQHF
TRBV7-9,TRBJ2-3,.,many,TGTGCCAGCAGCTTAGTGCGGGGAAGACCAGATACGCAGTATTTT,CASSLVRGRPDTQYF
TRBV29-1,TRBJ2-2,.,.,TGCAGCGCTGGTCTGGACGGGCTAACCGGGGAGCTGTTTTTT,CSAGLDGLTGELFF
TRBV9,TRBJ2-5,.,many,TGTGCCAGCAGCGTAGGCGGCAGGCCGCCCCAAGAGACCCAGTACTTC,CASSVGGRPPQETQYF
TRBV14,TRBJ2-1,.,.,TGTGCCAGCAGCCAAGTGACAGTTGGGTCGGCTGAGCAGTTCTTC,CASSQVTVGSAEQFF
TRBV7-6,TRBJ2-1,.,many,TGTGCCAGCAGCTTGAACCAGGGGACCTACAATGAGCAGTTCTTC,CASSLNQGTYNEQFF
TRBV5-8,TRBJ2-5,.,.,TGTGCCAGCAGCTCGGGACACTTGATGGAGACCCAGTACTTC,CASSSGHLMETQYF
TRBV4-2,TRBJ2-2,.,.,TGTGCCAGCAGCCAAGATCTTTCCGGGGAGCTGTTTTTT,CASSQDLSGELFF
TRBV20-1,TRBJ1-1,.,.,TGCAGTGCGAGCCGGGGGCGCGGCTCGAGGGACACTGAAGCTTTCTTT,CSASRGRGSRDTEAFF
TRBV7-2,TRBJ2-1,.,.,TGTGCCACCAAGAATTACAATGAGCAGTTCTTC,CATKNYNEQFF
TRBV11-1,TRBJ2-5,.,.,TGTGCCAGCAGTTTGGCTCAAGGGGAAGGGGATAGAGAGACCCAGTACTTC,CASSLAQGEGDRETQYF
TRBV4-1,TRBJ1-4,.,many,TGCGCCAGCAGCCAAGAACCCAGGGGAGGGAGAGCTAATGAAAAACTGTTTTTT,CASSQEPRGGRANEKLFF
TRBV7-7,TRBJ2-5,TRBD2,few,TGTGCTAGCAGCACGGGGAGGCAGGGAGGGGAGACCCAGTACTTC,CASSTGRQGGETQYF
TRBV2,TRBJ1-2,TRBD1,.,TGTGCCAGCAGTGCACCGGGACAGGGGACGGAGCGCTCCACCTTC,CASSAPGQGTERSTF
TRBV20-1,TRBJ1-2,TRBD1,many,TGCAGTGCCAGCAGGGACAGGGGAGGTAGTAGTGGCTACACCTTC,CSASRDRGGSSGYTF
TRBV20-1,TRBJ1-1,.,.,TGCAGTGCTAGAAGGGCCGGGGATGACACTGAAGCTTTCTTT,CSARRAGDDTEAFF